This T cell receptor (beta chain) comes out of a study of tumor-infiltrating lymphocytes in primary liver carcinoma. Study at large: Surgical resection was the treatment these patients received for primary liver carcinoma.

Comment on this clonotype: A read error is likely, as this CDR3 ends without the conserved phenylalanine or tryptophan.

Blood RNA was derived from unsorted whole blood, and germline DNA was extracted too. Donors were untreated and chronically infected with HBV. The investigators made TCR beta cDNA from about 510 ng total RNA, using a constant-region primer. Researchers made the TCR beta libraries by running three nested multiplex PCR rounds with slightly modified ARM-PCR. It was with TRBV1-TRBV30 forward primers and a C-beta reverse primer that the first two PCR rounds were run, at around 11 cycles each. TCRdb analysed the multiplex PCR reads with MiXCR anew, one entry per CDR3 protein. The table shows approximately 340,000 distinct CDR3 sequences, with approximately 65% occurring only once. The trim removed 1 base at V and 7 bases at J, leaving 10 bases unmatched. Germline values: CDR1 MGHRA, CDR2 YSYEKL. The CDR3 has 17 residues.

The source is a man aged 35 to 55 with primary liver carcinoma and hepatitis B virus infection. The source material was peripheral blood. The J gene is TRBJ2-1, the V gene TRBV4-1; 10 positions agree with TRBD1. CDR3 nucleotide sequence: TGCGCCAGCAGCCAAGCCACTTGGGACAGGGGAAGTAATGAGCAGTTCCTC. It translates to CASSQATWDRGSNEQFL.